The 8 T cell receptor beta chains reported below all come from one sample, sequenced in a study of CD8+CD57+ T cells in acquired aplastic anemia. Genomic DNA served as template for TCR beta VDJ and CDR3 profiling. TCRdb redid the calling of the reads with MiXCR, one entry per CDR3 protein. Counted here are approximately 170,000 distinct CDR3 sequences, less than 65% occurring once; the ten biggest clones make up roughly 15%. Sequences were obtained from sorted CD4+, CD8+, or CD8+CD57+ T cells (not recorded which) from PBMCs. The receptors come from a human donor in good health, serving as a control.

Many counts were recorded for this clonotype. This chain connects TRBV20-1 to TRBJ1-2, with D possibly TRBD1 on 5 matching bases. V was cut by 2 bases and J by 3 bases, with 16 bases left in between. The CDR3 extends over 15 amino acids. Germline-derived CDR1 and CDR2 are DFQATT and SNEGSKA (reference sequence). The CDR3: CSARSRVGVYYGYTF. CDR3 DNA sequence: TGCAGTGCTAGATCCCGGGTAGGGGTGTACTATGGCTACACCTTC.

To note about this clonotype: An end of the junction does not agree with germline; a read error may underlie this. J is TRBJ2-3 and V is TRBV12-3 or TRBV12-4, with a weak D call TRBD2 (5 bases). There are 16 residues in the CDR3. CDR3 loop: CASSLGASRNMDTQYF. In DNA form, the CDR3 reads TGTGCCAGCAGCTTAGGAGCTAGCCGAAATATGGATACGCAGTATTTT.

In this sample, this clonotype turned up once. This chain links TRBV24-1 with TRBJ2-1; possibly TRBD1 for D (7 bases). CDR3 length: 16 amino acids. V lost 3 bases and J 0 bases, leaving 11 bases between the germline ends. CDR1 is KGHDR and CDR2 is SFDVKD in the germline V gene. The CDR3 DNA reads as TGTGCCACCAGTGATCCAGGGGGGAGCTCCTACAATGAGCAGTTCTTC. Residues: CATSDPGGSSYNEQFF.

The table lists this clonotype with many counts. The chain recombines TRBV11-3 with TRBJ2-7; weak D call: TRBD2 (6 bases). V lost 7 bases and J 0 bases, leaving 19 bases between the germline ends. The CDR3 totals 16 residues. Germline-derived CDR1 and CDR2 are SGHNT and YENEEA. The DNA for the CDR3 is TGTGCCAGCAACCCCCCGGGAGTCGAGAGCTCCTACGAGCAGTACTTC. Its protein product is CASNPPGVESSYEQYF.

The V and J genes are TRBV5-1 and TRBJ2-1; 11 positions agree with TRBD2. J lost 7 bases, V lost 6 bases, and 12 bases had no gene match. Germline V gene lookup returns CDR1 SGHRS and CDR2 YFSETQ. This CDR3 contains 16 residues. This CDR3 is CASTRELAGGRNEQFF. In nucleotides, the CDR3 is TGCGCCAGCACCAGAGAGTTAGCGGGGGGGCGTAATGAGCAGTTCTTC.

The chain couples TRBV7-2 to TRBJ1-2; the D is unclear. Trimming stripped 6 bases from V and 4 bases from J, with 21 bases between. CDR1 is SGHTA and CDR2 is FQGNSA in the germline V gene. The CDR3 totals 16 residues. The CDR3 protein is CASRSGVGGTSYGYTF. DNA for the CDR3: TGTGCCAGCAGATCGGGAGTTGGAGGCACCTCCTATGGCTACACCTTC. The full variable domain, in which reference TRBV7-2 and TRBJ1-2 provide the parts outside the CDR3, is GAGVSQSPSNKVTEKGKDVELRCDPISGHTALYWYRQSLGQGLEFLIYFQGNSAPDKSGLPSDRFSAERTGGSVSTLTIQRTQQEDSAVYLCASRSGVGGTSYGYTFGSGTRLTVV.

This chain links TRBV5-4 with TRBJ1-6; the D gene is possibly TRBD1 (5 bases). CDR1 and CDR2 (germline): SGHNT, YYREEE (reference sequence). The CDR3 extends over 15 amino acids. Trimming shortened V by 4 bases and J by 8 bases, and 16 bases separated the two germline ends. This chain's CDR3 is CASSQEGRRDSPLHF. The CDR3 DNA sequence: TGTGCCAGCAGCCAAGAGGGGCGTCGCGATTCACCCCTCCACTTT.

This CDR3 reads CASSSQGVGNSPLHF. The CDR3 nucleotides read TGTGCCAGCAGTTCACAGGGGGTGGGAAATTCACCCCTCCACTTT. The V gene is TRBV7-9, the J gene TRBJ1-6; 8 bases agree with TRBD1. The CDR3 loop spans 15 amino acids. Germline loops: CDR1 SEHNR, CDR2 FQNEAQ (reference sequence). The V and J ends lost 6 bases and 7 bases, in that order; junction bases with no gene match: 8.